These 32 T cell receptor beta chains originate from one sample sequenced in a study of post-analysis software for immune sequencing data. Overall study findings and caveats: With TRBV5-6, TRBV5-1 and TRBV20-1 included, 5 or 6 TRBV segments were more frequent in patients than in controls.

cDNA libraries of TCR beta carried unique molecular identifiers. Each CDR3 protein is one row after TCRdb ran MiXCR on the PCR reads. The repertoire holds around 400,000 distinct CDR3 sequences, with about 40% as singletons. Their target antigens are unknown. Sequencing used blood. The receptors were gathered from a girl aged 2 to 9 with multiple sclerosis.

The rearrangement uses TRBV27 and TRBJ2-3, with D hard to call. CDR1 is MNHEY, CDR2 SMNVEV, per germline (reference sequence). Deletions cut 6 bases from V and 0 bases from J, with 16 bases between. The length of the CDR3 is 16 residues. The CDR3 region has the DNA TGTGCCAGCAGCCCTGACAAGGGCTTGAGCACAGATACGCAGTATTTT. Its protein is CASSPDKGLSTDTQYF.

The chain joins TRBV24-1 to TRBJ2-3; 9 nucleotides match TRBD2. The ends lost 8 bases at V and 2 bases at J; junction bases unmatched: 7. From germline, CDR1 is KGHDR and CDR2 SFDVKD. The CDR3 runs 15 residues. The CDR3 is CATTPAGGPTDTQYF. CDR3 nucleotides: TGTGCCACCACTCCAGCGGGGGGCCCCACAGATACGCAGTATTTT.

The sample holds a few counts of this clonotype. CDR3 bases: TGTGCCAGCAGTTTCTCAGGGGGCCAGAACACTGAAGCTTTCTTT. It translates to CASSFSGGQNTEAFF. The chain joins TRBV28 to TRBJ1-1; 8 bases agree with TRBD1. The J segment lost 1 base and the V segment lost 3 bases, leaving 4 bases of the junction unmatched. The CDR3 runs 15 residues. Germline lookup yields CDR1 MDHEN and CDR2 SYDVKM. The variable domain in full, with the rest retrieved from reference TRBV28 and TRBJ1-1, is DVKVTQSSRYLVKRTGEKVFLECVQDMDHENMFWYRQDPGLGLRLIYFSYDVKMKEKGDIPEGYSVSREKKERFSLILESASTNQTSMYLCASSFSGGQNTEAFFGQGTRLTVV.

The chain links TRBV28 to TRBJ2-7, with D tentatively TRBD2 (5 bases). V gave up 8 bases and J gave up 2 bases, with 10 bases separating them. Looked up from germline, CDR1 is MDHEN and CDR2 is SYDVKM. This CDR3 comprises 12 residues. The CDR3 DNA reads as TGTGCCAGCCGGGAACCTACCTACGAGCAGTACTTC. Translated: CASREPTYEQYF.

The chain carries TRBV3-1 and TRBJ2-5, with unresolved D. The CDR3 spans 14 residues. CDR1 is LGHDT and CDR2 is YNNKEL in the germline V gene (reference sequence). Trimming shortened V by 0 bases and J by 5 bases, and 10 bases separated the two germline ends. The CDR3 DNA follows: TGTGCCAGCAGCCAAGACACTTCAATGGAGACCCAGTACTTC. Its translation is CASSQDTSMETQYF.

The chain links TRBV6-1 to TRBJ2-7; 8 nucleotides line up with TRBD1. The CDR3 consists of 16 residues. Germline values: CDR1 MNHNS, CDR2 SASEGT. V lost 3 bases, J lost 5 bases, and 12 bases stayed unmatched. The CDR3, as DNA: TGTGCCAGCAGTGACATCCTAGGACAGGGAGTGCACGAGCAGTACTTC. Its protein product is CASSDILGQGVHEQYF.

The chain links TRBV27 to TRBJ2-5, with 7 bases aligning to TRBD1. CDR3 length: 12 residues. Germline CDR1 reads MNHEY; CDR2 reads SMNVEV (reference sequence). V shed 6 bases, J shed 6 bases, and the junction held 4 bases outside the gene matches. Here the CDR3 DNA reads TGTGCCAGCAGCGGGGACAGAAAGACCCAGTACTTC. Translation: CASSGDRKTQYF.

This clonotype appeared a few times. This rearrangement joins TRBV27 to TRBJ2-3; D is ambiguous. Germline V CDR1 and CDR2: MNHEY, SMNVEV (reference sequence). This CDR3 region has 13 residues. V lost 5 bases and J lost 2, with 8 bases in between. The CDR3 nucleotides are TGTGCCAGCAGTCACTCTCACACAGATACGCAGTATTTT. The encoded protein is CASSHSHTDTQYF.

This rearrangement joins TRBV24-1 to TRBJ2-5, with D perhaps TRBD1 or TRBD2 (6 bases each). V dropped 0 bases and J dropped 3 bases, with 10 bases sitting between them. Germline V gene lookup returns CDR1 KGHDR and CDR2 SFDVKD. The CDR3 has 15 residues. The CDR3 sequence: CATSDLVGGEETQYF. CDR3 sequence (DNA): TGTGCCACCAGTGATTTGGTCGGGGGCGAAGAGACCCAGTACTTC.

V is TRBV19 and J is TRBJ2-1; D may be TRBD2 (6 bases). This CDR3 is 14 amino acids long. Deletions cut 4 bases from V and 8 bases from J, with 15 bases between. Germline V gene sequence: CDR1 LNHDA, CDR2 SQIVND (reference sequence). The CDR3 spells CASSSGTEVDEQFF. The CDR3 nucleotides read TGTGCCAGTAGTAGCGGGACGGAGGTGGATGAGCAGTTCTTC.

A word on this clonotype: A junction boundary mismatches the germline segment, possibly from a read error. The chain uses TRBV6-6 and TRBJ2-7; 10 nucleotides agree with TRBD1. Per germline, CDR1 MNHNY and CDR2 SVGAGI (reference sequence). The CDR3 covers 15 residues. The CDR3 spells CASRTPGQGTYERYF. CDR3 nucleotides: TGTGCCAGCAGAACGCCGGGACAGGGGACCTACGAGCGGTACTTC.

This chain links TRBV28 with TRBJ2-7; D gene unclear. Trimming took 8 bases from V and 3 from J, leaving 17 bases between them. The length of the CDR3 is 14 residues. Germline assignment: CDR1 MDHEN and CDR2 SYDVKM. The CDR3 DNA follows: TGTGCCAGCGCCCCGGTACAGACATTCTACGAGCAGTACTTC. The encoded protein is CASAPVQTFYEQYF.

The rearrangement joins TRBV5-1 to TRBJ2-5; 10 bases match TRBD2. The junction had 4 bases not matched to a gene; V was cut back by 0 bases and J by 5 bases. The CDR3 sequence is 15 residues long. The germline CDR1 and CDR2 sequences are SGHRS and YFSETQ. The CDR3 region is CASSLAPSGGETQYF. The CDR3 nucleotides read TGCGCCAGCAGCTTGGCGCCTAGCGGGGGCGAGACCCAGTACTTC.

The chain joins TRBV20-1 to TRBJ2-7, with 10 positions matching TRBD1. CDR3 length: 14 amino acids. CDR1 DFQATT and CDR2 SNEGSKA come from the germline V gene (reference sequence). The V segment lost 5 bases and the J segment 3 bases; nucleotides outside the gene matches: 7. The CDR3 DNA reads TGCAGTGCTTCCGGGACAGGGGATATCTACGAGCAGTACTTC. Translated, it gives CSASGTGDIYEQYF.

This clonotype was counted a few times. CDR3 nucleotides: TGCGCCAGCAGCCTGTCGACAGGGGGGGGATATGGCTACACCTTC. It yields the protein CASSLSTGGGYGYTF. The J gene is TRBJ1-2, the V gene TRBV5-1; 9 bases fit TRBD1. Germline V CDR1 and CDR2: SGHRS, YFSETQ. CDR3 length: 15 amino acids. The V and J ends lost 4 bases and 5 bases, in that order; junction bases with no gene match: 9.

The chain employs TRBV5-1 and TRBJ2-1; 10 bases are shared with TRBD2. With V trimmed by 0 bases and J by 9 bases, 6 bases remained unmatched. Germline V gene data show CDR1 as SGHRS and CDR2 as YFSETQ. CDR3 size: 15 residues. CDR3 nucleotide sequence: TGCGCCAGCAGCTTGGGGCTAGCGGGAGTCGGTGAGCAGTTCTTC. Its translation is CASSLGLAGVGEQFF.

This clonotype appeared a few times. This rearrangement joins TRBV27 to TRBJ2-1; tentatively, D is TRBD1 or TRBD2 (5 bases each). Germline-derived CDR1 and CDR2 are MNHEY and SMNVEV (reference sequence). V lost 3 bases and J lost 7, with 13 bases in between. This CDR3 has 14 amino acids. The CDR3 sequence: CASSFLSEGNEQFF. The CDR3 nucleotides are TGTGCCAGCAGTTTCCTCTCCGAGGGGAATGAGCAGTTCTTC.

This chain connects TRBV15 to TRBJ2-1; TRBD1 matches at 9 bases. Trimming at V came to 6 bases and at J to 6 bases, leaving 9 bases not matched to a gene. Looked up from germline, CDR1 is LNHNV and CDR2 is YYDKDF (reference sequence). The CDR3 extends over 15 amino acids. The CDR3 DNA is TGTGCCACCAGTCGGGACAGGGTAGTTATCAATGAGCAGTTCTTC. This codes for CATSRDRVVINEQFF.

The chain couples TRBV4-3 to TRBJ2-3, with unresolved D. This CDR3 contains 13 residues. V lost 0 bases and J lost 8, with 9 bases in between. In germline, CDR1 is LGHNA, CDR2 YSLEER. CDR3 region: CASSQERAGTQYF. The CDR3 bases are TGCGCCAGCAGCCAAGAACGGGCAGGTACGCAGTATTTT.

This clonotype appeared a few times. The V gene is TRBV7-9, the J gene TRBJ1-2, with D unclear. Trimming stripped 4 bases from V and 10 bases from J, with 10 bases between. This CDR3 contains 11 residues. In germline, CDR1 is SEHNR, CDR2 FQNEAQ (reference sequence). In nucleotides, the CDR3 is TGTGCCAGCAGCTCCCGCGGTGACTACACCTTC. Translated, it gives CASSSRGDYTF.

This clonotype was detected only a few times. The chain links TRBV7-2 to TRBJ2-7; the D gene is possibly TRBD1 (5 bases). CDR1 is SGHTA, CDR2 FQGNSA, per germline. Trimming took off 5 bases at V and 3 bases at J, with 14 bases between the two ends. The CDR3 covers 14 residues. CDR3 protein: CASSVRVDSYEQYF. In DNA form, the CDR3 reads TGTGCCAGCAGCGTACGGGTCGACAGCTACGAGCAGTACTTC. The full variable domain, completed using reference TRBV7-2 and TRBJ2-7, is GAGVSQSPSNKVTEKGKDVELRCDPISGHTALYWYRQSLGQGLEFLIYFQGNSAPDKSGLPSDRFSAERTGGSVSTLTIQRTQQEDSAVYLCASSVRVDSYEQYFGPGTRLTVT.

This clonotype was observed a handful of times. This rearrangement joins TRBV10-3 to TRBJ2-7; maybe TRBD1 (5 bases). There are 14 residues in the CDR3. Deletions cut 7 bases from V and 2 bases from J, with 15 bases between. The germline V gene encodes CDR1 ENHRY and CDR2 SYGVKD. The CDR3 sequence: CAINPDSPTYEQYF. Here the CDR3 DNA reads TGTGCCATCAACCCAGACAGCCCAACCTACGAGCAGTACTTC.

This clonotype was recorded once. The J gene is TRBJ1-2, the V gene TRBV12-3 or TRBV12-4; D not resolved. V lost 6 bases, J lost 5 bases, and 16 bases lay in between. This CDR3 contains 14 residues. The CDR3 nucleotides read TGTGCCAGCAGCAGCCAACCAGGAGAGTATGGCTACACCTTC. This sequence encodes CASSSQPGEYGYTF.

The V and J genes are TRBV27 and TRBJ2-6; D might be TRBD2 (5 bases). With 3 bases removed from V and 4 bases from J, the gap between germline ends came to 22 bases. CDR1 and CDR2 (germline): MNHEY, SMNVEV (reference sequence). The CDR3 extends over 19 amino acids. The CDR3 reads CASSLGSRGVGSGANVLTF. Here the CDR3 DNA reads TGTGCCAGCAGTTTGGGTTCCCGGGGAGTGGGTTCGGGGGCCAACGTCCTGACTTTC. Supplemented by reference TRBV27 and TRBJ2-6, the full variable domain reads EAQVTQNPRYLITVTGKKLTVTCSQNMNHEYMSWYRQDPGLGLRQIYYSMNVEVTDKGDVPEGYKVSRKEKRNFPLILESPSPNQTSLYFCASSLGSRGVGSGANVLTFGAGSRLTVL.

The rearrangement uses TRBV6-2 or TRBV6-3 and TRBJ2-1; no firm D call. Germline CDR1 and CDR2: MNHEY and SVGEGT. This CDR3 has 12 residues. V was shortened by 5 bases and J by 9 bases, with 11 bases between the two germline ends. The DNA of the CDR3 is TGTGCCAGCAGTACCAGCATCCTTGAGCAGTTCTTC. It encodes CASSTSILEQFF.

This clonotype appeared a few times. V gene TRBV7-2 combines with J gene TRBJ2-1; maybe TRBD2 (6 bases). With 3 bases removed from V and 3 bases from J, the gap between germline ends came to 12 bases. The CDR3 totals 15 residues. Per the germline V gene, CDR1 is SGHTA and CDR2 is FQGNSA. CDR3 nucleotides: TGTGCCAGCAGCTTGAGGGACGGGAGCTACAATGAGCAGTTCTTC. This codes for CASSLRDGSYNEQFF.

The rearrangement uses TRBV20-1 and TRBJ2-3; a weak D match, TRBD2 (5 bases). The CDR3 has 17 amino acids. Deletions cut 1 base from V and 0 bases from J, with 17 bases between. Germline lookup yields CDR1 DFQATT and CDR2 SNEGSKA (reference sequence). CDR3 nucleotide sequence: TGCAGTGCTAGAGTGTCTAGCTACCCGACGAGCACAGATACGCAGTATTTT. It codes for CSARVSSYPTSTDTQYF.

This clonotype was observed a handful of times. CDR3 in DNA: TGTGCCAGCAGTCCCTGGGACAGCCCTAAAGTGAGGCAGTATTTT. This encodes CASSPWDSPKVRQYF. This chain uses TRBV28 with TRBJ2-3; 7 bases align to TRBD1. Germline CDR1 and CDR2: MDHEN and SYDVKM. After removal of 5 bases from V and 11 bases from J, the junction contained 16 bases not matched to a gene. The CDR3 consists of 15 residues.

This clonotype was recorded once. This chain links TRBV12-3 or TRBV12-4 with TRBJ1-1, with D unclear. The CDR3 loop spans 12 amino acids. V was trimmed by 5 bases and J by 4 bases, leaving 8 bases between them. For the CDR3, the DNA is TGTGCCAGCAGTCCTTATGCCACTGAAGCTTTCTTT. Translated: CASSPYATEAFF.

This clonotype has just a few counts. This sequence joins TRBV29-1 and TRBJ2-7, with D tentatively TRBD1 or TRBD2 (5 bases each). Trimming took off 0 bases at V and 5 bases at J, with 14 bases between the two ends. Per germline, CDR1 SQVTM and CDR2 ANQGSEA. The CDR3 runs 14 residues. CDR3 amino acids: CSVEDRWGSNEQYF. The DNA for the CDR3 is TGCAGCGTTGAAGATCGGTGGGGGAGCAACGAGCAGTACTTC.

CDR3 sequence (DNA): TGTGCCAGCAGTCCCTCCGGGACAGAAAAAAAGGCCAAAAACATTCAGTACTTC. It yields the protein CASSPSGTEKKAKNIQYF. This chain uses TRBV12-3 or TRBV12-4 with TRBJ2-4, with 7 bases identical to TRBD1. Trimming took 5 bases from V and 1 from J; bases not matched to a gene: 14. The CDR3 spans 18 residues.

This clonotype was seen only a few times. An end of the junction does not agree with germline; a read error may underlie this. The chain recombines TRBV7-7 with TRBJ2-7, with 11 bases lining up with TRBD2. This CDR3 has 15 amino acids. Germline CDR1 SSHAT, CDR2 FNYEAQ (reference sequence). In DNA form, the CDR3 reads TGTGCTAGCAGCCAGAGACTAGCGGGGCCCTACGAGCAGTACTTC. Translated: CASSQRLAGPYEQYF.